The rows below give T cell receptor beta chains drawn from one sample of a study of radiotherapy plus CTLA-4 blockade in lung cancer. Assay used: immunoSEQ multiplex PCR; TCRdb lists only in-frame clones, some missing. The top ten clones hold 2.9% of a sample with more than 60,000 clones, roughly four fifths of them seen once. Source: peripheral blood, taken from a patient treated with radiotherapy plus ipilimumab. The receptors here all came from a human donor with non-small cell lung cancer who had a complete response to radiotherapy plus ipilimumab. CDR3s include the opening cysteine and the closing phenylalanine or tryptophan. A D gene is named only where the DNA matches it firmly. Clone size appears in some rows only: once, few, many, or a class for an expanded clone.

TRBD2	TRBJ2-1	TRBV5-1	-	CASSLTSGSGYNEQFF	TGCGCCAGCAGCTTGACTAGCGGGAGCGGGTACAATGAGCAGTTCTTC
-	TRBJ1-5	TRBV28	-	CASSPYPGKNQPQHF	TGTGCCAGCAGCCCATATCCGGGGAAAAATCAGCCCCAGCATTTT
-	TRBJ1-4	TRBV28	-	CASSGGFGEKLFF	TGTGCCAGCAGCGGGGGTTTTGGGGAAAAACTGTTTTTT
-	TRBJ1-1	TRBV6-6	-	CASSYGAVAEAFF	TGTGCCAGCAGTTATGGGGCGGTCGCTGAAGCTTTCTTT
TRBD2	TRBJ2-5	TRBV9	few	CASNYGGGFQETQYF	TGTGCCAGCAACTACGGGGGGGGCTTCCAAGAGACCCAGTACTTC
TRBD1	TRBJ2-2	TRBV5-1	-	CASTNGQGGGGELFF	TGCGCCAGCACCAATGGACAGGGAGGTGGCGGGGAGCTGTTTTTT
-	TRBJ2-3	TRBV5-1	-	CASSLTGTDTQYF	TGCGCCAGCAGCTTGACAGGCACAGATACGCAGTATTTT
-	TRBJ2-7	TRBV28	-	CASAPPLANEQYF	TGTGCCAGCGCCCCTCCTCTAGCGAACGAGCAGTACTTC
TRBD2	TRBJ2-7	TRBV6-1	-	CASSEAAGGHHEQYF	TGTGCCAGCAGTGAAGCGGCGGGAGGGCACCACGAGCAGTACTTC
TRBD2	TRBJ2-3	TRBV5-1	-	CASSPPGGRGADTQYF	TGCGCCAGCAGCCCCCCGGGGGGGAGGGGAGCAGATACGCAGTATTTT
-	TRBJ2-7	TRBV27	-	CASSLGDRTYEQYF	TGTGCCAGCAGTTTAGGTGACAGAACCTACGAGCAGTACTTC
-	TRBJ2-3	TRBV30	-	CACVLTDTQYF	TGTGCTTGCGTCCTCACAGATACGCAGTATTTT
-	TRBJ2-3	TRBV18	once	CASSPPLLRDTDTQYF	TGTGCCAGCTCACCTCCTCTGTTGAGGGACACAGATACGCAGTATTTT
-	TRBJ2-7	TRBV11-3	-	CASSPGHSYEQYF	TGTGCCAGCAGCCCCGGACACTCCTACGAGCAGTACTTC
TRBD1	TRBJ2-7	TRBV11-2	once	CASSLTGQGSYEQYF	TGTGCCAGCAGCTTAACGGGACAGGGAAGCTACGAGCAGTACTTC
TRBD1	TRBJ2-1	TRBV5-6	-	CASDRDRGPNEQFF	TGTGCCAGTGACCGGGACAGGGGTCCCAATGAGCAGTTCTTC
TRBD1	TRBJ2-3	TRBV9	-	CASSVERGRTDTQYF	TGTGCCAGCAGCGTAGAGAGGGGGCGCACAGATACGCAGTATTTT
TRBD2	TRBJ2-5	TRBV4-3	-	CASSQDLAGGGETQYF	TGCGCCAGCAGCCAAGATCTAGCGGGGGGGGGAGAGACCCAGTACTTC
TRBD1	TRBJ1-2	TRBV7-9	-	CASRRQGISGYTF	TGTGCCAGCAGAAGACAGGGTATCTCTGGCTACACCTTC
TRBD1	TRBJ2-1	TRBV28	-	CASSLVRRTGNEQFF	TGTGCCAGCAGTTTAGTTCGCAGGACAGGCAATGAGCAGTTCTTC
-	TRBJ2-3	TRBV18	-	CASSPPGQRSPATQYF	TGTGCCAGCTCACCACCCGGACAGAGAAGCCCGGCTACGCAGTATTTT
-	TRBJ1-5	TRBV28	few	CASSSPRKSNQPQHF	TGTGCCAGCAGTTCCCCGCGAAAATCTAATCAGCCCCAGCATTTT
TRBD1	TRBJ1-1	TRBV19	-	CASSLKPGQGNTEAFF	TGTGCCAGTAGTCTTAAACCGGGACAGGGCAACACTGAAGCTTTCTTT
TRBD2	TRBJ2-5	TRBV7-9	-	CASSLTSGGETQYF	TGTGCCAGCAGCCTAACTAGCGGGGGGGAGACCCAGTACTTC
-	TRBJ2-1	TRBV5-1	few	CASSATWASLYNEQFF	TGCGCCAGCAGCGCGACCTGGGCTAGCCTATACAATGAGCAGTTCTTC
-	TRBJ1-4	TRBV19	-	CASSGERATNNQKLFF	TGTGCCAGTAGTGGCGAACGCGCGACTAATAATCAAAAACTGTTTTTT
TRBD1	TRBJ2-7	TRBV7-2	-	CASSQAGTGKYEQYF	TGTGCCAGCAGCCAAGCCGGGACAGGGAAATACGAGCAGTACTTC
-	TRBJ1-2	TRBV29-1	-	CSVDMDRNYGYTF	TGCAGCGTTGATATGGACAGAAACTATGGCTACACCTTC
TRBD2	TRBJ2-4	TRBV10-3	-	CAITQSGSGVAKNIQYF	TGTGCCATCACCCAAAGCGGGAGCGGAGTGGCCAAAAACATTCAGTACTTC
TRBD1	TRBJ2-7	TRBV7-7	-	CASSPDRGREQYF	TGTGCCAGCAGCCCGGACAGGGGTCGCGAGCAGTACTTC
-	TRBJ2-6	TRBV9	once	CASSEGEGLSGANVLTF	TGTGCCAGCAGCGAGGGGGAGGGGCTCTCTGGGGCCAACGTCCTGACTTTC
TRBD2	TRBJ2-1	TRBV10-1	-	CASRDGLAGPSYNEQFF	TGCGCCAGCAGAGACGGACTAGCGGGACCGTCCTACAATGAGCAGTTCTTC
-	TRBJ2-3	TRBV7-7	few	CASSLSTGLSGTQYF	TGTGCCAGCAGCTTGTCGACAGGCTTGAGTGGTACGCAGTATTTT
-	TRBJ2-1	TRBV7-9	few	CASSTWSGNEQFF	TGTGCCAGCAGCACGTGGTCGGGGAATGAGCAGTTCTTC
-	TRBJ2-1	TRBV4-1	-	CASSQDPSGEYNEQFF	TGCGCCAGCAGCCAAGATCCCTCAGGGGAGTACAATGAGCAGTTCTTC
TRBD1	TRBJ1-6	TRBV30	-	CAWGRDRGNSPLHF	TGTGCCTGGGGCCGGGACAGGGGTAATTCACCCCTCCACTTT
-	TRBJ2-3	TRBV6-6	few	CASRAPGVGSDTQYF	TGTGCCAGCAGAGCTCCAGGGGTGGGGTCAGATACGCAGTATTTT
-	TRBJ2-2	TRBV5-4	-	CASSSGHTNTGELFF	TGTGCCAGCAGTTCCGGACACACGAACACCGGGGAGCTGTTTTTT
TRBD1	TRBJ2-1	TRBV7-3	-	CASKFDRVSDEQFF	TGTGCCAGCAAATTTGACAGGGTTTCCGATGAGCAGTTCTTC
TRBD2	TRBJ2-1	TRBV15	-	CATSRGRSSGGPSSYNEQFF	TGTGCCACCAGCAGAGGTCGAAGTAGCGGGGGGCCGAGCTCCTACAATGAGCAGTTCTTC
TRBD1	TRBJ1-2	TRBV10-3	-	CAIRQGVNYGYTF	TGTGCCATCAGACAGGGGGTCAACTATGGCTACACCTTC
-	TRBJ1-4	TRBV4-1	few	CASSQEGFSSRGKLFF	TGCGCCAGCAGCCAAGAGGGGTTTTCCAGTCGAGGGAAACTGTTTTTT
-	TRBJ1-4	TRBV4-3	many	CASSQDSQGREKLFF	TGCGCCAGCAGCCAAGATTCCCAGGGTCGGGAAAAACTGTTTTTT
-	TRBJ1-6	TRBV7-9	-	CASSLDSNSPLHF	TGTGCCAGCAGCTTAGACAGTAATTCACCCCTCCACTTT
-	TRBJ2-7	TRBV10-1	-	CASRNGGRAYEQYF	TGCGCCAGCAGAAACGGGGGTAGGGCCTACGAGCAGTACTTC
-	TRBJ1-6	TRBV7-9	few	CASSVDGAGGSPLHF	TGTGCCAGCAGCGTGGACGGCGCCGGGGGATCACCCCTCCACTTT
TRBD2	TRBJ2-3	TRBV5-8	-	CASSSRTSGTDTQYF	TGTGCCAGCAGCTCACGGACTAGCGGCACAGATACGCAGTATTTT
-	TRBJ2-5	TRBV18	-	CASSPGQFETQYF	TGTGCCAGCTCACCCGGACAGTTCGAGACCCAGTACTTC